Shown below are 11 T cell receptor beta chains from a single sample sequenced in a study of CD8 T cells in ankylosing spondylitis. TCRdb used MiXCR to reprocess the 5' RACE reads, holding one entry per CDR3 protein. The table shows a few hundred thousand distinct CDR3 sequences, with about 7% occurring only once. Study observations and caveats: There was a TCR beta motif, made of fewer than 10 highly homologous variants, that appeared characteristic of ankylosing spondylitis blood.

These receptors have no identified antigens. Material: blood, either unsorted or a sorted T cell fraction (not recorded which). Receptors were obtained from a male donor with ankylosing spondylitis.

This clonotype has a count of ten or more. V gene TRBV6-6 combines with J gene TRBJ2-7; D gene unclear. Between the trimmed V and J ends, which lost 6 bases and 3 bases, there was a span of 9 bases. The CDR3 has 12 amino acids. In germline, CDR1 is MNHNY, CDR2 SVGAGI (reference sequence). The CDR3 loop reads CASSPSGYEQYF. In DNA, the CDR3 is TGTGCCAGCAGCCCCTCGGGCTACGAGCAGTACTTC.

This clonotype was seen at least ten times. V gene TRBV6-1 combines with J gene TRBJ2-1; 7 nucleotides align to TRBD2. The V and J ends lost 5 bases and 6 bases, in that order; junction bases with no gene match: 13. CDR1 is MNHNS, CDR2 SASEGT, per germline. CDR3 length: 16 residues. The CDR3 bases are TGTGCCAGCAGTCCTTCCCTGGGGGAGCGGGGCAATGAGCAGTTCTTC. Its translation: CASSPSLGERGNEQFF.

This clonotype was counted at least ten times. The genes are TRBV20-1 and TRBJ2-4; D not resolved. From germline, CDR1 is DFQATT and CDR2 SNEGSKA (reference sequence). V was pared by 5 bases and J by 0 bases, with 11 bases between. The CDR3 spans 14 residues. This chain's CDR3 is CSAPRRAAKNIQYF. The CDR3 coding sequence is TGCAGTGCTCCCAGACGAGCAGCCAAAAACATTCAGTACTTC.

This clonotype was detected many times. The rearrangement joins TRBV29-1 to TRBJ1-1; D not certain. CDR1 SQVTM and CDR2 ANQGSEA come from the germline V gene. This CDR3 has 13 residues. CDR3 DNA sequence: TGCTCCTTTCGCGTAGGAGTGAACACTGAAGCTTTCTTT. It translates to CSFRVGVNTEAFF.

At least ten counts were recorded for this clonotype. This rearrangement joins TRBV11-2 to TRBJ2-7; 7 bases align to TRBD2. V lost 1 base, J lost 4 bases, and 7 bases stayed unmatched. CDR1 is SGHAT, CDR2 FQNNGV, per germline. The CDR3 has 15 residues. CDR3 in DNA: TGTGCCAGCAGCTTAGCAATGGGACTATATTACGAGCAGTACTTC. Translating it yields CASSLAMGLYYEQYF.

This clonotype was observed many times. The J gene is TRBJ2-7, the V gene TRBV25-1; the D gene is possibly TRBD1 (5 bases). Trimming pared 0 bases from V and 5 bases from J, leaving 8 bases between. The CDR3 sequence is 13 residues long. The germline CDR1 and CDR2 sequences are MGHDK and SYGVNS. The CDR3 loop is CASSEYVGDEQYF. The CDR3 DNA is TGTGCCAGCAGTGAATACGTAGGGGACGAGCAGTACTTC.

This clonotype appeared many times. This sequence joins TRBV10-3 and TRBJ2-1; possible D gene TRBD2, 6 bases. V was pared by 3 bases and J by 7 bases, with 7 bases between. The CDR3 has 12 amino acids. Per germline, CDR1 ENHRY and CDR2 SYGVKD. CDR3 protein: CAISDAGNEQFF. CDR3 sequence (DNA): TGTGCCATCAGTGACGCGGGGAATGAGCAGTTCTTC.

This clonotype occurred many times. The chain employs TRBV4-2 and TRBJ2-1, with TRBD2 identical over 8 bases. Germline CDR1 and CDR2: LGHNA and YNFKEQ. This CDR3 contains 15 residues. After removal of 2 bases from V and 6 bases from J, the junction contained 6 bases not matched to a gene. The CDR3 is CASSQTGLGSNEQFF. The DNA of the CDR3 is TGTGCCAGCAGCCAAACGGGACTAGGGAGCAATGAGCAGTTCTTC.

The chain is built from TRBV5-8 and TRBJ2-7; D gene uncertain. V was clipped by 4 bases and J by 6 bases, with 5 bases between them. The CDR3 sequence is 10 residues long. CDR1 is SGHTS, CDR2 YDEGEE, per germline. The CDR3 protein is CASSGGEQYF. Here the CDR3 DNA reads TGTGCCAGCAGCGGTGGCGAGCAGTACTTC.

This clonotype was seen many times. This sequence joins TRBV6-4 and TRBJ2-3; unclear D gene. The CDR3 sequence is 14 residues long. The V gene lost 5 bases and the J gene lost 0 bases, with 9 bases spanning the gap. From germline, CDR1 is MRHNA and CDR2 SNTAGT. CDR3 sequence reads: CASSPGPSTDTQYF. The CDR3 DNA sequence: TGTGCCAGCAGTCCGGGCCCTAGCACAGATACGCAGTATTTT.

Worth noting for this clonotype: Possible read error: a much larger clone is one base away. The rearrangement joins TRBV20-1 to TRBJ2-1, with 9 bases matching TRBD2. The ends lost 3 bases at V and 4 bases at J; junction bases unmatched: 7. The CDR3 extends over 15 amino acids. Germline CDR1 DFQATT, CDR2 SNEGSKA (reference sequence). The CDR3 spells CSASELAGRYNEQFF. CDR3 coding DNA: TGCAGTGCTAGTGAGCTAGCGGGACGATACAATGAGCAGTTCTTC.